This TCR beta chain was sequenced during a study of identical twins. The sample holds many counts of this clonotype. TCRdb re-analysed the 5' RACE reads in MiXCR, keeping a single row per CDR3 protein. The sample consists of about 240,000 distinct CDR3 sequences, roughly a tenth of them appearing once. CDR3 length equals 13 residues. V dropped 0 bases and J dropped 5 bases, with 4 bases sitting between them. Germline V gene data show CDR1 as LGHNA and CDR2 as YSLEER. V usage is TRBV4-3 and J usage is TRBJ1-4; D is undetermined. The TCR was taken from a man aged 45-65 years in good health. Sequenced input: memory T cells sorted from blood. As DNA, the CDR3 is TGCGCCAGCAGCCAAGAACTAAATGAAAAACTGTTTTTT. Its protein product is CASSQELNEKLFF.